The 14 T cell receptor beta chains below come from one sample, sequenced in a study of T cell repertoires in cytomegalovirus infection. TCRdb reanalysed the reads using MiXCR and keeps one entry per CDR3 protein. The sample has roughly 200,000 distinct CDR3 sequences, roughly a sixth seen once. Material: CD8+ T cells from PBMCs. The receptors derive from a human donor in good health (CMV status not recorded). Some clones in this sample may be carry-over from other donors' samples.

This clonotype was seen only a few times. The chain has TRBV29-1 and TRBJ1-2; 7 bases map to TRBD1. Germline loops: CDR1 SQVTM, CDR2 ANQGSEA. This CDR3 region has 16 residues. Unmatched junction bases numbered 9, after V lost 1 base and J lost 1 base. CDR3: CSVEGTSAGGNYGYTF. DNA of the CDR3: TGCAGCGTTGAAGGGACAAGTGCAGGGGGTAACTATGGCTACACCTTC.

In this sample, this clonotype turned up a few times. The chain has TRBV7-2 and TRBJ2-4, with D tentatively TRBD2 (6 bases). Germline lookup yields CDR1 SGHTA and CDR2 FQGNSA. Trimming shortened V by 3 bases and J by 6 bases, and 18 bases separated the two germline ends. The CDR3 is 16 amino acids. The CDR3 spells CASSLSGPGEGNIQYF. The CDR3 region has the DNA TGTGCCAGCAGCTTGAGCGGGCCGGGAGAGGGAAACATTCAGTACTTC.

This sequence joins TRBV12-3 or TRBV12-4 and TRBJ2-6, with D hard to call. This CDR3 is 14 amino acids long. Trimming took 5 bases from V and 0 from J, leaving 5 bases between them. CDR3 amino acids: CASSHPSGANVLTF. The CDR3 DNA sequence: TGTGCCAGCAGTCACCCCTCTGGGGCCAACGTCCTGACTTTC.

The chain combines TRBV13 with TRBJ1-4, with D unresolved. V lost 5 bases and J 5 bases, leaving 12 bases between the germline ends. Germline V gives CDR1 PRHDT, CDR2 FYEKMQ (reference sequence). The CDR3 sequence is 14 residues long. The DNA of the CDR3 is TGTGCCAGCAGCCTCGGGTTTGGAAATGAAAAACTGTTTTTT. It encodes CASSLGFGNEKLFF.

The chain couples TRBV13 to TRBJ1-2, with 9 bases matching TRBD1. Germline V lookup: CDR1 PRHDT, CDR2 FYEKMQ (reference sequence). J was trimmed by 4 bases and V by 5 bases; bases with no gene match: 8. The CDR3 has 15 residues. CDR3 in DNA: TGTGCCAGCAGCACCGGGACAGGGATGTCCTATGGCTACACCTTC. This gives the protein CASSTGTGMSYGYTF.

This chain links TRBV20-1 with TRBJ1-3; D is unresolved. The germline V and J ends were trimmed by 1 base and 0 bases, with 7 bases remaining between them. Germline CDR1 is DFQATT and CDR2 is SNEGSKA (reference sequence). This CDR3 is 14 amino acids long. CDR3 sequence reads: CSARVLDSGNTIYF. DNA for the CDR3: TGCAGTGCTAGAGTTCTGGACTCTGGAAACACCATATATTTT.

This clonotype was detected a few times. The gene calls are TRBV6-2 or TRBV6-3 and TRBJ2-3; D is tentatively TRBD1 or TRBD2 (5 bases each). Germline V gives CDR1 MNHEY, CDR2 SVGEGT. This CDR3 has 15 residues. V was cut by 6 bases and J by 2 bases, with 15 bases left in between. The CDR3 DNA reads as TGTGCCAGCAGCCCCCTACTGGGGACCACAGATACGCAGTATTTT. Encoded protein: CASSPLLGTTDTQYF.

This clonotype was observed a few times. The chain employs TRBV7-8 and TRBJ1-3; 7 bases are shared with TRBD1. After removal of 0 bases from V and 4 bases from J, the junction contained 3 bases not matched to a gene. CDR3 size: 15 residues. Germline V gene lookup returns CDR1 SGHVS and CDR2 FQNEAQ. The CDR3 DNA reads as TGTGCCAGCAGCTTAGCTGGGACAGCCGGAAACACCATATATTTT. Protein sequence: CASSLAGTAGNTIYF.

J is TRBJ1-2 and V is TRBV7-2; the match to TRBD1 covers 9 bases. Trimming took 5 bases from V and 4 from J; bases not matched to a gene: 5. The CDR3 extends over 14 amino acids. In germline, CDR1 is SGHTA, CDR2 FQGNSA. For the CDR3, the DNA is TGTGCCAGCAGCCACCGGGACAGGGTCTATGGCTACACCTTC. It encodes CASSHRDRVYGYTF. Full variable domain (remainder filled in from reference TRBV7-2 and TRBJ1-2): GAGVSQSPSNKVTEKGKDVELRCDPISGHTALYWYRQSLGQGLEFLIYFQGNSAPDKSGLPSDRFSAERTGGSVSTLTIQRTQQEDSAVYLCASSHRDRVYGYTFGSGTRLTVV.

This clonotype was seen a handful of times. The CDR3 coding sequence is TGTGCCAGCAGCCCTGGGGGCGGATTCTATAATTCACCCCTCCACTTT. As protein: CASSPGGGFYNSPLHF. V is TRBV7-2 and J is TRBJ1-6; D possibly corresponds to TRBD1 (6 bases). Trimming shortened V by 5 bases and J by 3 bases, and 14 bases separated the two germline ends. The CDR3 is made up of 16 amino acids. CDR1 is SGHTA and CDR2 is FQGNSA in the germline V gene.

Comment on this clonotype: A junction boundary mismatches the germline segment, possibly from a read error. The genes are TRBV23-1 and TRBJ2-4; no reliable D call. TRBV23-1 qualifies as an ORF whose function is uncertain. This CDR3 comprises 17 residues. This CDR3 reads CASSQVSSDLTKNSQYF. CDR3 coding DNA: TGCGCCAGCAGTCAAGTCAGTTCCGATCTGACCAAAAACAGTCAGTACTTC.

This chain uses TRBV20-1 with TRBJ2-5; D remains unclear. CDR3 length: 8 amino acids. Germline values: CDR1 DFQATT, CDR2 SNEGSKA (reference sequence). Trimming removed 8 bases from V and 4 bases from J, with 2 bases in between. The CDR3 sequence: CSPETQYF. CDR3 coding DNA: TGCAGTCCAGAGACCCAGTACTTC.

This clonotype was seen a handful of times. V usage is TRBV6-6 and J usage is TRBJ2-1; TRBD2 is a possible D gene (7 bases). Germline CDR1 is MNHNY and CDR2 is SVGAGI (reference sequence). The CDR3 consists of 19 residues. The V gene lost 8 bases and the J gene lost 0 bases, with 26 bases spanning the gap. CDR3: CASFLNRAGAHGSYNEQFF. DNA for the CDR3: TGTGCCAGCTTCCTGAACCGGGCGGGGGCCCATGGCTCCTACAATGAGCAGTTCTTC.

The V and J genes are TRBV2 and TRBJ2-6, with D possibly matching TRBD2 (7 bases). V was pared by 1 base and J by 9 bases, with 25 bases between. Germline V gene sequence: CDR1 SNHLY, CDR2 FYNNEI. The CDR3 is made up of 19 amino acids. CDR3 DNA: TGTGCCAGCAGTGAAGGGGGGGGGGCCGCCCCTATAAGCATCAACGTCCTGACTTTC. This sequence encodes CASSEGGGAAPISINVLTF.